This T cell receptor (beta chain) originates from a study of PD-1 blockade in mismatch repair-deficient tumors. Background on the study: Enrolled about 2012-2016, patients had progressing, pretreated mismatch repair-deficient cancers of more than ten types.

Study-wide findings and caveats: Rapid post-treatment expansion, then contraction, generally preceding radiologic response, marked tumor-resident clones.

Every patient had mismatch repair deficiency by PCR or immunohistochemistry. A few pembrolizumab responders had their TCRs sequenced. This table comes from immunoSEQ multiplex PCR, and its TCRdb copy is limited to in-frame clones, with some not included. The table has roughly 120,000 clones, about 83% seen once. This clone turned up a few times. Antigen specificity is unknown. This receptor was obtained from an adult with mismatch repair-deficient cancer. Specimen: peripheral blood, collected around 60 weeks after starting pembrolizumab.

CDR3 coding DNA: TGCGCCAGCAGCTTGACCCCAGGCAGGGCTCTAAGCACGGTCAGCACAGATACGCAGTATTTT. This encodes CASSLTPGRALSTVSTDTQYF. This chain uses TRBV5-1 with TRBJ2-3; D may be TRBD1 (5 bases). This CDR3 comprises 21 residues. Germline V gene lookup returns CDR1 SGHRS and CDR2 YFSETQ. V lost 1 base, J lost 0 bases, and 27 bases lay in between.